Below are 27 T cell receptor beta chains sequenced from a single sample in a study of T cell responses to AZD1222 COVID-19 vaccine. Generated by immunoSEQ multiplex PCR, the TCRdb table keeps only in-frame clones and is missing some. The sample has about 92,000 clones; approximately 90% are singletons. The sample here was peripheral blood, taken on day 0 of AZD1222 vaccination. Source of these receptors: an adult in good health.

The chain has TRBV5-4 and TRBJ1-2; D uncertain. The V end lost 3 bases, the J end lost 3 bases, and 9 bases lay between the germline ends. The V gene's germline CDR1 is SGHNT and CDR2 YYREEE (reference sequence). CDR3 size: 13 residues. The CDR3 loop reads CASSWKGDYGYTF. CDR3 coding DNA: TGTGCCAGCAGCTGGAAGGGCGACTATGGCTACACCTTC.

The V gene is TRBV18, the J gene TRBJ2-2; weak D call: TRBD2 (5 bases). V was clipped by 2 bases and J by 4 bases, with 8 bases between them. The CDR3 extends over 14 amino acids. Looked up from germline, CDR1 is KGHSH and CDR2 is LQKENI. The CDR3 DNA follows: TGTGCCAGCTCACCAGGACTTCCCACCGGGGAGCTGTTTTTT. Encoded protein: CASSPGLPTGELFF.

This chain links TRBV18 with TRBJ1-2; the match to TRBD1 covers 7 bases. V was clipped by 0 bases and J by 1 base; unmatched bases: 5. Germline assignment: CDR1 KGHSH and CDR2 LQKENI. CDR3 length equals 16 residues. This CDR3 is CASSPPGTEYNYGYTF. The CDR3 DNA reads TGTGCCAGCTCACCACCAGGGACAGAGTATAACTATGGCTACACCTTC.

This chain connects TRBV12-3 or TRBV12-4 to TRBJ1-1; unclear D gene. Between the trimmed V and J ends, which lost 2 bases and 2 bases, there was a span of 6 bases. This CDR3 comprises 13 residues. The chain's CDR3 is CASSLRGNTEAFF. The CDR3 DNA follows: TGTGCCAGCAGTTTAAGAGGAAACACTGAAGCTTTCTTT.

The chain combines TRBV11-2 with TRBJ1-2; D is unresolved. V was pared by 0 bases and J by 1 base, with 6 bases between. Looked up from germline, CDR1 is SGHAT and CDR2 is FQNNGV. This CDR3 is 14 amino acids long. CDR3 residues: CASSLDSLNYGYTF. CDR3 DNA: TGTGCCAGCAGCTTAGATAGTCTTAACTATGGCTACACCTTC.

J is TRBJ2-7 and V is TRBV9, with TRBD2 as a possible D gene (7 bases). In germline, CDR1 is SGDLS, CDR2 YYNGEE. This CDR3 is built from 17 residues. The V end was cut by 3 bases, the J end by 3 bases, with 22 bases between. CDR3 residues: CASSAGSGAGALYEQYF. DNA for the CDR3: TGTGCCAGCAGCGCCGGCTCAGGGGCGGGAGCTCTCTACGAGCAGTACTTC.

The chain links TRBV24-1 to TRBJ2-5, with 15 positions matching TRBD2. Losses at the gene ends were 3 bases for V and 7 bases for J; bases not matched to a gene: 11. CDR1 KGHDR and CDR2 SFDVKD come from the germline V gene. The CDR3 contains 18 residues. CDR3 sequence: CATSDPGLAGGRTPTQYF. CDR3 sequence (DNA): TGTGCCACCAGTGATCCGGGACTAGCGGGAGGCCGGACCCCGACCCAGTACTTC.

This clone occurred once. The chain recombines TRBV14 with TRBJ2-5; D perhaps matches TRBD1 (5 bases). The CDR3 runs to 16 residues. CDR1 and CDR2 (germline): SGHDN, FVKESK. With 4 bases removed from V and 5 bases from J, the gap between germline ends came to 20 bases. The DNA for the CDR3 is TGTGCCAGCAGCCCTTTCGACAGTCTCCAAGCGGAGACCCAGTACTTC. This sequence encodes CASSPFDSLQAETQYF.

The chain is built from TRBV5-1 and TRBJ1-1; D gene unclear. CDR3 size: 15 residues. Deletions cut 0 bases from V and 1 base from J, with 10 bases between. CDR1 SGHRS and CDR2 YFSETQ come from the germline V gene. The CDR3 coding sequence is TGCGCCAGCAGCTTGGTAGGTGGGTCGAACACTGAAGCTTTCTTT. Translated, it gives CASSLVGGSNTEAFF.

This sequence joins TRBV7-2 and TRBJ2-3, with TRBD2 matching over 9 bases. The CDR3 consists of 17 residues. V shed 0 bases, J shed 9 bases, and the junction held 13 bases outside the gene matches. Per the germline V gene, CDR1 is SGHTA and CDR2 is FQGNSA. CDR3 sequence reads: CASSLALLAGTGVTQYF. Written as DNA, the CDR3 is TGTGCCAGCAGCTTAGCGCTCCTAGCGGGGACTGGGGTGACGCAGTATTTT.

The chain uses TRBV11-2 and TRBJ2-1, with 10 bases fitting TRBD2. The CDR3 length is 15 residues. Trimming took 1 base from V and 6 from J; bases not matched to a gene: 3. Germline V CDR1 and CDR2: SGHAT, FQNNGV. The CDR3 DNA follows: TGTGCCAGCAGCTTAGGAGCGGGAGGGTTCAATGAGCAGTTCTTC. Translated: CASSLGAGGFNEQFF. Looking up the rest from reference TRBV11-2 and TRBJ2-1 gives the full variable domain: EAGVAQSPRYKIIEKRQSVAFWCNPISGHATLYWYQQILGQGPKLLIQFQNNGVVDDSQLPKDRFSAERLKGVDSTLKIQPAKLEDSAVYLCASSLGAGGFNEQFFGPGTRLTVL.

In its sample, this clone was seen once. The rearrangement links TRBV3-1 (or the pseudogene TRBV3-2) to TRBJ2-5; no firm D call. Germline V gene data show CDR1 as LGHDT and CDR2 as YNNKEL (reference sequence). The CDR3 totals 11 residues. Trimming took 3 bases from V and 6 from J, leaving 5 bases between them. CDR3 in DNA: TGTGCCAGCAGCCAGTTTCAGACCCAGTACTTC. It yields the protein CASSQFQTQYF.

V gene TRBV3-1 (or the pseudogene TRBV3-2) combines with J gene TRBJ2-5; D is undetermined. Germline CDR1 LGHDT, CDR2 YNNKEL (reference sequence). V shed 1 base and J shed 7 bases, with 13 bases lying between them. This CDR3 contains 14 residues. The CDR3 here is CASSQVDRPLTQYF. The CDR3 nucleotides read TGTGCCAGCAGCCAAGTGGATCGCCCTTTGACCCAGTACTTC.

The CDR3 is CASSLFLGEGEQFF. The CDR3 DNA is TGTGCCAGCAGCCTCTTTTTGGGGGAGGGCGAGCAGTTCTTC. V gene TRBV11-3 combines with J gene TRBJ2-1; 7 bases match TRBD2. This CDR3 region has 14 residues. J lost 10 bases, V lost 5 bases, and 11 bases had no gene match. From germline, CDR1 is SGHNT and CDR2 YENEEA. The full variable domain, its missing parts supplied by reference TRBV11-3 and TRBJ2-1, is EAGVVQSPRYKIIEKKQPVAFWCNPISGHNTLYWYLQNLGQGPELLIRYENEEAVDDSQLPKDRFSAERLKGVDSTLKIQPAELGDSAVYLCASSLFLGEGEQFFGPGTRLTVL.

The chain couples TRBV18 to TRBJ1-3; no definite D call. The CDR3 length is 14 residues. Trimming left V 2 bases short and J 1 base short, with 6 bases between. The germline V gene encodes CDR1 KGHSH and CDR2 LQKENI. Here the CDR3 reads CASSPGVSGNTIYF. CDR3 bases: TGTGCCAGCTCACCAGGGGTTTCTGGAAACACCATATATTTT.

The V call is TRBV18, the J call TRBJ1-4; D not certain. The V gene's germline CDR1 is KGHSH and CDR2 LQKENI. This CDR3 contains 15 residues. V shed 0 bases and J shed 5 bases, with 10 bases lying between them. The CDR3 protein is CASSPPGRSNEKLFF. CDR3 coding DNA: TGTGCCAGCTCACCACCTGGGAGGTCGAATGAAAAACTGTTTTTT.

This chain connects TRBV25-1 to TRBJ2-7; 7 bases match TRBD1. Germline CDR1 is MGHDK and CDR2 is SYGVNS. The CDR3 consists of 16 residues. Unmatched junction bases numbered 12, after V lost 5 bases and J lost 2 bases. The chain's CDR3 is CASSRRDSIVPYEQYF. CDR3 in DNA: TGTGCCAGCAGTAGACGGGACAGCATAGTCCCCTACGAGCAGTACTTC.

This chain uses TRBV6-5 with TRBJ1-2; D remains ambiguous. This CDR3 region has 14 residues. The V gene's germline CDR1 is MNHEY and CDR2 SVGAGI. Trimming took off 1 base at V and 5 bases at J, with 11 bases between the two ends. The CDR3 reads CASSYFGPGYGYTF. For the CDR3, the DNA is TGTGCCAGCAGTTACTTCGGGCCTGGGTATGGCTACACCTTC.

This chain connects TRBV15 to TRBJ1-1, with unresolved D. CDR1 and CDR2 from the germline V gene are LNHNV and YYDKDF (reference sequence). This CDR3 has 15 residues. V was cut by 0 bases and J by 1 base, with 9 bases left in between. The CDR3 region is CATSRDLSQNTEAFF. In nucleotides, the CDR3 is TGTGCCACCAGCAGAGATCTGTCCCAGAACACTGAAGCTTTCTTT.

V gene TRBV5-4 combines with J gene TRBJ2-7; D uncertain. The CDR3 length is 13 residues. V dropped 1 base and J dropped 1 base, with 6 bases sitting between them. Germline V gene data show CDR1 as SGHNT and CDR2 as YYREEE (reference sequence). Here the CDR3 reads CASSLRQSYEQYF. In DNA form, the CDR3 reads TGTGCCAGCAGCTTGCGGCAGTCCTACGAGCAGTACTTC.

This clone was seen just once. CDR3 residues: CAIAKVIGVGQPQHF. The DNA of the CDR3 is TGTGCCATCGCTAAGGTTATAGGGGTTGGTCAGCCCCAGCATTTT. This chain links TRBV15 with TRBJ1-5; tentatively, D is TRBD1 (5 bases). Trimming pared 10 bases from V and 6 bases from J, leaving 22 bases between. Germline CDR1 reads LNHNV; CDR2 reads YYDKDF (reference sequence). The CDR3 has 15 amino acids.

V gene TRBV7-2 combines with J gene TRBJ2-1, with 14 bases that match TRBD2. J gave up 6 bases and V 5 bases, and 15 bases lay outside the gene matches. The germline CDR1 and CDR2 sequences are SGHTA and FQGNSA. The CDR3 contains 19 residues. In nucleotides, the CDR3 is TGTGCCAGCAGCGACCGACTAGCGGGAGGGCCTCGATGGTTCAATGAGCAGTTCTTC. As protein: CASSDRLAGGPRWFNEQFF.

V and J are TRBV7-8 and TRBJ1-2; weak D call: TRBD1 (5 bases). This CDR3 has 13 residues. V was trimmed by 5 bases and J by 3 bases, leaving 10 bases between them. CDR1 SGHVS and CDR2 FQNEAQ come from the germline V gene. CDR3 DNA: TGTGCCAGCAGCGACCGGGGGTACTATGGCTACACCTTC. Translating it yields CASSDRGYYGYTF.

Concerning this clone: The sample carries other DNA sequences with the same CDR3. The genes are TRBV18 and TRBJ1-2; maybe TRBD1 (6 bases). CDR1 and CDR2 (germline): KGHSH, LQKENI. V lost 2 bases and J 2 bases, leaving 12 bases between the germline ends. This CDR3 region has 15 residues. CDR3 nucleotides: TGTGCCAGCTCACCAGGAGAAGGGGGGAACTATGGCTACACCTTC. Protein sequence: CASSPGEGGNYGYTF.

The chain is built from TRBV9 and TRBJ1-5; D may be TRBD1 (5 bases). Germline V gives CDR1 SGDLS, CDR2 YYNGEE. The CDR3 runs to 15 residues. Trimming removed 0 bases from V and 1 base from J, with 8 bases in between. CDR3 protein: CASSVGGISNQPQHF. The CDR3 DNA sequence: TGTGCCAGCAGCGTAGGGGGGATCAGCAATCAGCCCCAGCATTTT. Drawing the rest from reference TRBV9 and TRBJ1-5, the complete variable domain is DSGVTQTPKHLITATGQRVTLRCSPRSGDLSVYWYQQSLDQGLQFLIQYYNGEERAKGNILERFSAQQFPDLHSELNLSSLELGDSALYFCASSVGGISNQPQHFGDGTRLSIL.

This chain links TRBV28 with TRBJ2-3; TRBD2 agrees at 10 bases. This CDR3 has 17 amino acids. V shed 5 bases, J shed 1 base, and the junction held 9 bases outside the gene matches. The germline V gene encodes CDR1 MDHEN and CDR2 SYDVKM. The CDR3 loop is CASSILRLAGGTDTQYF. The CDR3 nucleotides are TGTGCCAGCAGTATTCTTCGACTAGCGGGTGGCACAGATACGCAGTATTTT.

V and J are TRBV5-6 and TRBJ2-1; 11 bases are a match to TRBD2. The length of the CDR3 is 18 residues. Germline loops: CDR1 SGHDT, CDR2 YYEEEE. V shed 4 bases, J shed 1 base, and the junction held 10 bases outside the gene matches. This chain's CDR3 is CASSPLPGLADSYNEQFF. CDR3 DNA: TGTGCCAGCAGCCCCCTCCCGGGACTAGCGGATTCCTACAATGAGCAGTTCTTC.